This T cell receptor (beta chain) was observed in a study of metastatic and nonmetastatic thyroid tumors. The overall study: Repertoires from malignant and benign thyroid patients were compared across blood and tumor or nodule tissue. General study findings and limits: Reported TCR beta diversity, measured in blood and tumor, was significantly higher for malignant thyroid tumors than for benign nodules.

The CDR3 runs 13 residues. Germline V lookup: CDR1 GTSNPN, CDR2 SVGIG (reference sequence). Trimming at V came to 6 bases and at J to 4 bases, leaving 4 bases not matched to a gene. No patient received treatment before thyroid surgery. A note on this clone: The antigen is undetermined.

Original handling: Differences in CDR3 between clinicopathological groups were drawn on to build a classifier intended to discriminate distant-metastatic papillary thyroid cancer patients. TCRdb called clones again from the PCR reads with MiXCR. It is TCRdb's table, rather than the study itself, that gives the V and J calls and clone size. The repertoire holds tens of thousands of clones, with roughly 24% as singletons. V usage is TRBV30 and J usage is TRBJ2-7; 12 bases are shared with TRBD2. The sample comprised blood. The TCR was taken from a female donor with papillary thyroid cancer or a benign thyroid nodule (not recorded which). Some clones in this sample may be carry-over from other donors' samples. CDR3 DNA: TGTGCCTGCCGGACTAGCGGGAAGTACGAGCAGTACTTC. It encodes CACRTSGKYEQYF.